Listed below are T cell receptor beta chains from one sample, sequenced in a study of cytomegalovirus exposure and HLA in healthy donors. Profiled with immunoSEQ multiplex PCR; TCRdb holds only in-frame clones, not every one. The data show roughly 200,000 clones, about 81% seen once. Sequences were obtained from PBMCs. These receptors were taken from a woman aged 25 to 39 in good health and CMV-seronegative. CDR3s include the opening cysteine and the closing phenylalanine or tryptophan. The order of the fields is D gene, clone size, J gene, V gene, CDR3 DNA, CDR3 protein. D genes are given only for firm matches. The size of a clone is reported for some rows only, either as once, few or many, or as a class for expanded clones.

TRBD1 | NA | TRBJ2-7 | TRBV5-1 | TGCGCCAGCAGACCGGACAGGGGTCGTCACGAGCAGTACTTC | CASRPDRGRHEQYF
TRBD1 | NA | TRBJ2-7 | TRBV30 | TGTGCCTGGAGCCAGATCCCCAGGGGGCGATTCTCCTACGAGCAGTACTTC | CAWSQIPRGRFSYEQYF
TRBD1 | NA | TRBJ2-3 | TRBV5-6 | TGTGCCAGCAGCCAACAGGGGCGCACAGATACGCAGTATTTT | CASSQQGRTDTQYF
TRBD1 | once | TRBJ1-5 | TRBV19 | TGTGCCAGTACCCTGGACAGGCGCAGCCAGCCCCAGCATTTT | CASTLDRRSQPQHF
NA | once | TRBJ2-7 | TRBV5-6 | TGTGCCAGCAGCTTGGGATCAGGGGGGAACTACGAGCAGTACTTC | CASSLGSGGNYEQYF
TRBD1 | NA | TRBJ1-1 | TRBV30 | TGTGCCTGGAGTATGACAGGGCCCACTGAAGCTTTCTTT | CAWSMTGPTEAFF
TRBD1 | NA | TRBJ2-7 | TRBV5-4 | TGTGCCAGCAGCTTACCCCAGGGGGCGCCGGGACTTAACGAGCAGTACTTC | CASSLPQGAPGLNEQYF
TRBD2 | NA | TRBJ2-1 | TRBV4-1 | TGCGCCAGCAGCCAAGCCGCGGGTACGGGGGGGCCTCGGGCCTACAATGAGCAGTTCTTC | CASSQAAGTGGPRAYNEQFF
NA | NA | TRBJ2-1 | TRBV7-7 | TGTGCCAGCAGCCCACTAGGGAATGAGCAGTTCTTC | CASSPLGNEQFF
NA | NA | TRBJ1-6 | TRBV7-3 | TGTGCCAGCAGCTTAACAGGGGATTCACCCCTCCACTTT | CASSLTGDSPLHF
TRBD2 | NA | TRBJ2-3 | TRBV7-3 | TGTGCCAGCAGCTCAATAGCGGGGGTGATAACAGATACGCAGTATTTT | CASSSIAGVITDTQYF
TRBD1 | NA | TRBJ1-1 | TRBV28 | TGTGCCAGCAGTCCCCCGGGACAGGGGAACACTGAAGCTTTCTTT | CASSPPGQGNTEAFF
TRBD2 | NA | TRBJ2-1 | TRBV6-5 | TGTGCCAGCAGTGCACTCCGGACTAGCGGGGTGGTGTGGTTCTTC | CASSALRTSGVVWFF
TRBD2 | NA | TRBJ2-7 | TRBV4-1 | TGCGCCAGCAGCCAAGACCCTAGCGGGATGGGCGAGCAGTACTTC | CASSQDPSGMGEQYF
NA | once | TRBJ2-3 | TRBV23-1 | TGCGCCAGCAGACCCTGTGAGCGGGACATCACAGATACGCAGTATTTT | CASRPCERDITDTQYF
NA | NA | TRBJ1-6 | TRBV11-2 | TGTGCCAGCAGCCCAGACATCACGTCACCCCTCCACTTT | CASSPDITSPLHF
NA | NA | TRBJ1-2 | TRBV6-5 | TGTGCCAGCAGTTACGGCCCAGGGGCGGGCTATGGCTACACCTTC | CASSYGPGAGYGYTF
TRBD1 | NA | TRBJ2-7 | TRBV27 | TGTGCCAGCAGTGCCTCTCCGCTGGGACAGGGGGTGACCTACGAGCAGTACTTC | CASSASPLGQGVTYEQYF
TRBD1 | NA | TRBJ2-7 | TRBV28 | TGTGCCAGCAGTTTGTCCAGGGGGCCTCAGTACTTC | CASSLSRGPQYF
NA | NA | TRBJ1-2 | TRBV7-9 | TGTGCCAGCAGCCCTAGCGCCGGAAGCCCGGGTGGCTACACCTTC | CASSPSAGSPGGYTF
TRBD2 | NA | TRBJ2-1 | TRBV19 | TGTGCCAGTAGTATAGCTGGCGGGAGGGCCAGTAGTGAGCAGTTCTTC | CASSIAGGRASSEQFF
TRBD1 | NA | TRBJ2-2 | TRBV25-1 | TGTGCCAGCAGTACAGGGGCCGGGGAGCTGTTTTTT | CASSTGAGELFF
TRBD2 | NA | TRBJ2-2 | TRBV13 | TGTGCCAGCAGCCGGAGGGAGGCGGGAGACACCGGGGAGCTGTTTTTT | CASSRREAGDTGELFF
NA | NA | TRBJ2-2 | TRBV5-6 | TGTGCCAGCAGCTTGGGGATAGCGGTTAAGGCCGGGGAGCTGTTTTTT | CASSLGIAVKAGELFF
TRBD2 | NA | TRBJ2-1 | TRBV6-1 | TGTGCCAGCACGTTTAGGGCGGGAGGGATCGGTGAGCAGTTCTTC | CASTFRAGGIGEQFF
TRBD1 | NA | TRBJ1-2 | TRBV7-6 | TGTGCCAGCAGCTTAGGGACAGGGGACTATGGCTACACCTTC | CASSLGTGDYGYTF
NA | NA | TRBJ1-2 | TRBV6-5 | TGTGCCAGCAGCCCGACCACAGGGCTCTCCTATGGCTACACCTTC | CASSPTTGLSYGYTF
NA | NA | TRBJ1-2 | TRBV7-8 | TGTGCCAGCAGCTTAGGATACAGGGATGACTATGGCTACACCTTC | CASSLGYRDDYGYTF
NA | NA | TRBJ2-1 | TRBV7-9 | TGTGCCAGCAGCTTAGACTTAGAGCAGTTCTTC | CASSLDLEQFF
TRBD1 | NA | TRBJ1-2 | TRBV11-2 | TGTGCCAGCAGCCTTGACAGGGATTATGGCTACACCTTC | CASSLDRDYGYTF
TRBD2 | NA | TRBJ2-3 | TRBV15 | TGTGCCACCAGCAGAGGGTCCGGACTAGGCACAGATACGCAGTATTTT | CATSRGSGLGTDTQYF
TRBD1 | NA | TRBJ2-7 | TRBV18 | TGTGCCAGCTCACCCCGACAGGGGGGCCACGAGCAGTACTTC | CASSPRQGGHEQYF
NA | NA | TRBJ1-6 | TRBV5-1 | TGCGCCAGCAGCTTGGCCGGGACAAAGAATTCACCCCTCCACTTT | CASSLAGTKNSPLHF
NA | once | TRBJ2-2 | TRBV18 | TGTGCCAGTCGCACCTATTATGGGAACACCGGGGAGCTGTTTTTT | CASRTYYGNTGELFF
TRBD1 | NA | TRBJ2-5 | TRBV27 | TGTGCCAGCAGTTTATGGACCGGGACAGGGGGCCCACAAGAGACCCAGTACTTC | CASSLWTGTGGPQETQYF
NA | NA | TRBJ1-1 | TRBV5-4 | TGTGCCAGCAGCCAGGTACTAGGCAGGGGTAATAGTGGCACTGAAGCTTTCTTT | CASSQVLGRGNSGTEAFF
NA | NA | TRBJ2-7 | TRBV7-9 | TGTGCCAGCAGCCTCCGGGGAGAGAGGGTCTACGAGCAGTACTTC | CASSLRGERVYEQYF
NA | NA | TRBJ1-1 | TRBV6-6 | TGTGCCAGCAGTCCCGTTGCGAGATCTGGTGAAGCTTTCTTT | CASSPVARSGEAFF
NA | NA | TRBJ1-4 | TRBV4-2 | TGTGCCAGCAGCCAAGTAAAGGGTAAGACGACCGGGGGGGAAAAACTGTTTTTT | CASSQVKGKTTGGEKLFF
TRBD1 | NA | TRBJ1-2 | TRBV5-6 | TGTGCCAGCAGCTTGGAACAGGGGTACGCCTATGGCTACACCTTC | CASSLEQGYAYGYTF
TRBD1 | NA | TRBJ1-1 | TRBV6-5 | TGTGCCAGCAGTTGGGGCAGGGGGTCGAACACTGAAGCTTTCTTT | CASSWGRGSNTEAFF
NA | NA | TRBJ2-5 | TRBV5-4 | TGTGCCAGCAGCCCCCGGACTACACACCCCGGGACCCAGTACTTC | CASSPRTTHPGTQYF
TRBD2 | NA | TRBJ2-7 | TRBV28 | TGTGCCAGCAGTTTCGGTGGGAGGGCTGGGGAGCAGTACTTC | CASSFGGRAGEQYF
NA | few | TRBJ2-1 | TRBV7-9 | TGTGCCACCTCAGGGCCATACTATGAGCAGTTCTTC | CATSGPYYEQFF
TRBD1 | NA | TRBJ2-7 | TRBV5-1 | TGCGCCAGCAGCTTGGCCATGGGGACAGACTCCTACGAGCAGTACTTC | CASSLAMGTDSYEQYF
TRBD2 | NA | TRBJ2-3 | TRBV10-3 | TGTGCCATCAGATCGGGACTAGCGGGGGGGCAGGATACGCAGTATTTT | CAIRSGLAGGQDTQYF
NA | NA | TRBJ1-1 | TRBV10-2 | TGCGCCAGCATGACCGGGCGGGGCACTGAAGCTTTCTTT | CASMTGRGTEAFF
TRBD1 | once | TRBJ2-6 | TRBV5-1 | TGCGCCAGCAGCAGAGGGACAGCGGCGGTCTCTGGGGCCAACGTCCTGACTTTC | CASSRGTAAVSGANVLTF
NA | NA | TRBJ2-1 | TRBV4-2 | TGTGCCAGCAGCCAAGATTGGGGCCGAGCATGGGAGCAGTTCTTC | CASSQDWGRAWEQFF
NA | NA | TRBJ1-3 | TRBV5-6 | TGTGCCAGCAGCTTGAGAGGGTACTCTGGAAACACCATATATTTT | CASSLRGYSGNTIYF
NA | few | TRBJ1-1 | TRBV2 | TGTGCCAGCAGTGCAGGGGATGTAGCTGAAGCTTTCTTT | CASSAGDVAEAFF
TRBD1 | NA | TRBJ1-2 | TRBV7-7 | TGTGCCAGCAGCGGCCCGGGACAGATCAACTATGGCTACACCTTC | CASSGPGQINYGYTF
NA | NA | TRBJ1-1 | TRBV30 | TGTGCCTGGAGTCGGACGGGGACTGAAGCTTTCTTT | CAWSRTGTEAFF
NA | NA | TRBJ1-1 | TRBV5-5 | TGTGCCAGCAGCTTGGCCGGTTCAAACACTGAAGCTTTCTTT | CASSLAGSNTEAFF
NA | NA | TRBJ1-6 | TRBV5-1 | TGCGCCAGCAGCCCCGAGGGTCTCCGGAATTCACCCCTCCACTTT | CASSPEGLRNSPLHF
TRBD1 | NA | TRBJ2-1 | TRBV29-1 | TGCAGCGTTGGGCGTGACAGGGTTCTGGCCAATGAGCAGTTCTTC | CSVGRDRVLANEQFF
NA | NA | TRBJ2-7 | TRBV5-4 | TGTGCCAGCAGCTTGACGGTTTCCTACGAGCAGTACTTC | CASSLTVSYEQYF